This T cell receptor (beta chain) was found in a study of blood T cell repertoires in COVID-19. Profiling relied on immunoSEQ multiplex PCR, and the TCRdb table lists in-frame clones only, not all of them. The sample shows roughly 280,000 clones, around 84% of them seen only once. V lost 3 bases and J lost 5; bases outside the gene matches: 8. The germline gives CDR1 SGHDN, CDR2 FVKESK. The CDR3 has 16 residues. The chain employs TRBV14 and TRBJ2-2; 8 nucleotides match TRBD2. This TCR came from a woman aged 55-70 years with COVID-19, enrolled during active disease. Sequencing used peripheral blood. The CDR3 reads CASSHLAAGGTGELFF. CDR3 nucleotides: TGTGCCAGCAGCCACCTTGCGGCGGGAGGTACCGGGGAGCTGTTTTTT.